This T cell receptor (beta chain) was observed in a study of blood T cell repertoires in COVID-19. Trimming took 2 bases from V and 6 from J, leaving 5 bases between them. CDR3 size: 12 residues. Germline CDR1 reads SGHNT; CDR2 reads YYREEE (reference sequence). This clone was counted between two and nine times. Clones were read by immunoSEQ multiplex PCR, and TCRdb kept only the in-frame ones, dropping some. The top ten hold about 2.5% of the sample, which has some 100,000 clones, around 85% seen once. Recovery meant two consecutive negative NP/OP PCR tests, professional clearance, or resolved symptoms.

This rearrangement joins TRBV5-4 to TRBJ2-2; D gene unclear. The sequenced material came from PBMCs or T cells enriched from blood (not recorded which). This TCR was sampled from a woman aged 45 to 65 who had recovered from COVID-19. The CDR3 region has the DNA TGTGCCAGCAGCTTTGGCCCCGGGGAGCTGTTTTTT. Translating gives CASSFGPGELFF.